This T cell receptor beta chain came from a study of blood T cell repertoires in COVID-19. Study-level information: Collection of acute and convalescent COVID-19 samples took place in the United States, Italy and Spain. Sources were T cells, B-cell-depleted T cells, or PBMCs; the material itself was cDNA or gDNA.

The authors' processing: How many nucleated cells were present was estimated from reference gene primer amplification. Libraries were prepared by immunoSEQ multiplex PCR; TCRdb keeps only in-frame clonotypes and omits some of them. V and J calls and clone size follow that table, whereas D and trimming were derived from the DNA. The sample carries approximately 190,000 clones, about four fifths recorded once. Germline CDR1 is SNHLY and CDR2 is FYNNEI. The V and J ends lost 6 bases and 0 bases respectively, with 14 bases between them. CDR3 size: 16 residues. V gene TRBV2 combines with J gene TRBJ1-4; D is uncertain. This TCR came from a woman aged 35 to 49 with acute or convalescent COVID-19. The sequencing sample was made of peripheral blood. Written as DNA, the CDR3 is TGTGCCAGCAGATCCGGTTCGGAGCCAACTAATGAAAAACTGTTTTTT. It is translated as CASRSGSEPTNEKLFF.